The clone carrying this TCR beta chain was seen repeatedly, ten times or more. The sample is drawn from a study of T cells in Graves' hyperthyroidism and ophthalmopathy. Using RNA transcripts as the source, TCR beta CDR3 regions were amplified. Initially, a first-round RT-PCR of the TCR CDR3 employed the HTBI primer set. TCRdb used MiXCR to reprocess the multiplex PCR reads, holding one entry per CDR3 protein. The table lists about 300,000 distinct CDR3 sequences, roughly a fifth of them singletons, with approximately 35% in the top ten. CDR3 length: 10 residues. The V and J ends lost 3 bases and 5 bases respectively, with 4 bases between them. In germline, CDR1 is DFQATT, CDR2 SNEGSKA (reference sequence).

This sequence originates from a man aged 50 to 59 with Graves' ophthalmopathy. This chain connects TRBV20-1 to TRBJ2-5; unclear D gene. The sequenced sample was blood. The CDR3, as DNA: TGCAGTGCTAGTACCGAGACCCAGTACTTC. This codes for CSASTETQYF.